The source of this T cell receptor (beta chain) is a study of identical twins. This clonotype was found many times. A universal primer site was created by template switching, with the cDNA bearing unique molecular identifiers. TCRdb re-derived calls from the 5' RACE reads in MiXCR, one entry per CDR3 protein. This repertoire shows some 270,000 distinct CDR3 sequences, 6.5% to 9.5% found once; its top ten account for roughly 3%. Another study also made use of these data, one on yellow fever vaccine responses in identical twins.

The sequenced sample was CD8+ T cells sorted from blood. The receptor's source is a woman aged 18-29 years in good health.

CDR3 amino acids: CASSQDPGLEAGELFF. CDR3 in DNA: TGCGCCAGCAGCCAGGACCCGGGACTAGAAGCCGGGGAGCTGTTTTTT. The gene calls are TRBV4-1 and TRBJ2-2, with TRBD2 identical over 8 bases. The germline V gene has CDR1 MGHRA and CDR2 YSYEKL. V lost 3 bases and J lost 6; bases outside the gene matches: 9. The CDR3 loop spans 16 amino acids.